These T cell receptor beta chains were read from a single sample in a study of breast tumors, draining lymph nodes, adjacent tissues. TCRdb reanalysed the multiplex PCR reads using MiXCR and keeps one entry per CDR3 protein. Among over 250,000 distinct CDR3 sequences listed, over 30% were seen once. The specimen sequenced was axillary lymph node tissue. Receptor source: a female donor with breast cancer. Some clones in this sample may be carry-over from other donors' samples. Both conserved end residues are part of each CDR3. D genes are given only for firm matches. Size tells how often a clone was seen (once, few, many) or the class of an expanded clone, and some rows leave it out.

TRBD1,TRBV12-3/TRBV12-4,TRBJ1-5,many,CASSPRQGAGNQPQHF,TGTGCCAGCAGTCCGAGACAGGGGGCGGGCAATCAGCCCCAGCATTTT
TRBD2,TRBV7-2,TRBJ2-3,many,CASSLPSGASTDTQYF,TGTGCCAGCAGCTTGCCTAGCGGGGCTAGCACAGATACGCAGTATTTT
TRBD2,TRBV29-1,TRBJ2-1,many,CSVEMAGGGYNEQFF,TGCAGCGTTGAAATGGCGGGAGGAGGCTACAATGAGCAGTTCTTC
.,TRBV9,TRBJ2-2,many,CASSVEDRDTGELFF,TGTGCCAGCAGCGTAGAAGACAGAGACACCGGGGAGCTGTTTTTT
.,TRBV27,TRBJ2-2,.,CAIRKYTGELFF,TGTGCCATCCGGAAATACACCGGGGAGCTGTTTTTT
TRBD2,TRBV9,TRBJ2-2,few,CASSVEFLAGDITGTGELFF,TGTGCCAGCAGCGTAGAGTTCCTAGCGGGAGACATTACGGGCACCGGGGAGCTGTTTTTT
TRBD2,TRBV7-6,TRBJ2-7,many,CASSPQTSGRAIPYEQYF,TGTGCCAGCAGCCCCCAGACTAGCGGGAGGGCCATACCCTACGAGCAGTACTTC
TRBD1,TRBV19,TRBJ2-1,.,CASSIRTGWDNEQFF,TGTGCCAGTAGTATTCGGACAGGGTGGGACAATGAGCAGTTCTTC
.,TRBV12-3/TRBV12-4,TRBJ2-6,.,CATEQRANVLTF,TGTGCCACTGAACAGAGGGCCAACGTCCTGACTTTC
TRBD2,TRBV2,TRBJ2-1,many,CASGRLAGGGEQFF,TGTGCCAGCGGAAGACTAGCGGGAGGGGGTGAGCAGTTCTTC